This T cell receptor (beta chain) was identified during a study of shared clonotypes between healthy human individuals. CDR1 is GTSNPN, CDR2 SVGIG, per germline (reference sequence). The J segment lost 2 bases and the V segment lost 4 bases, leaving 8 bases of the junction unmatched. The CDR3 has 14 residues. Assay: immunoSEQ multiplex PCR; the TCRdb copy retains only in-frame clones and omits some. The data show some 500,000 clones, around 77% seen once. Sample: PBMCs. The receptor's source is a woman aged 40-49 years in good health. Some clones in this sample may be carry-over from other donors' samples. The chain is built from TRBV30 and TRBJ2-7; 7 bases are a match to TRBD1. The CDR3 region has the DNA TGTGCCTGGAAGAGGACAGGCCGAACCTACGAGCAGTACTTC. The encoded protein is CAWKRTGRTYEQYF.